A selection of T cell receptor beta chains follows, all from one sample in a study of T cells in Graves' hyperthyroidism and ophthalmopathy. TCRdb reanalysed the multiplex PCR reads using MiXCR and keeps one entry per CDR3 protein. Here the sample spans approximately 530,000 distinct CDR3 sequences, 15% to 20% being singletons. Material for sequencing was blood. The receptors were gathered from a man aged 35-49 years with Graves' ophthalmopathy. CDR3s include the opening cysteine and the closing phenylalanine or tryptophan. The order of the fields is CDR3 DNA, CDR3 protein, D gene, CDR3 length, clone size, V gene, J gene. The D gene is left open where the match is weak. Clone sizes are given selectively: once, few, many, or a class where the clone is expanded.

CDR3nt: TGTGCCAGCAGTTTATCCGGGACAGGGGCTTTTGGCTACACCTTC
CDR3aa: CASSLSGTGAFGYTF
d_gene: TRBD1
len: 15
abundance: -
v_gene: TRBV27
j_gene: TRBJ1-2

CDR3nt: TGTGCCAGCAAGGAGCGGGAGACCTCCTCCTACGAGCAGTACTTC
CDR3aa: CASKERETSSYEQYF
d_gene: TRBD2
len: 15
abundance: many
v_gene: TRBV2
j_gene: TRBJ2-7

CDR3nt: TGCGCCAGCTCCTTTAGAGTAGCGGGTGGCGAGCAGTACTTC
CDR3aa: CASSFRVAGGEQYF
d_gene: TRBD2
len: 14
abundance: many
v_gene: TRBV5-1
j_gene: TRBJ2-7

CDR3nt: TGTGCCAGCAGTGTCCTGGGCCCTAGCACAGATACGCAGTATTTT
CDR3aa: CASSVLGPSTDTQYF
d_gene: -
len: 15
abundance: -
v_gene: TRBV2
j_gene: TRBJ2-3

CDR3nt: TGCGCCAGCAGCTTGGCCAACGGGCGGGGAGGCCGGTTCTTC
CDR3aa: CASSLANGRGGRFF
d_gene: -
len: 14
abundance: -
v_gene: TRBV5-1
j_gene: TRBJ2-1

CDR3nt: TGTGCCAGTGGAGCGGGGGGTACGGCAGATACGCAGTATTTT
CDR3aa: CASGAGGTADTQYF
d_gene: TRBD2
len: 14
abundance: few
v_gene: TRBV11-3
j_gene: TRBJ2-3

CDR3nt: TGTGCCAGCAGCTTATTAACCAGCGGGAGGGGAGATACGCAGTATTTT
CDR3aa: CASSLLTSGRGDTQYF
d_gene: TRBD2
len: 16
abundance: many
v_gene: TRBV7-9
j_gene: TRBJ2-3

CDR3nt: TGTGCCAGCAGCCGGGAATGGGAGACCCAGTACTTC
CDR3aa: CASSREWETQYF
d_gene: -
len: 12
abundance: few
v_gene: TRBV7-2
j_gene: TRBJ2-5

CDR3nt: TGCAGCGTTGTAAAGTACTCTGGAAACACCATATATTTT
CDR3aa: CSVVKYSGNTIYF
d_gene: -
len: 13
abundance: few
v_gene: TRBV29-1
j_gene: TRBJ1-3

CDR3nt: TGTGCCAGCAGCCCCTTCGGACTAGCGGGGGGGGTATGGACCGGGGAGCTGTTTTTT
CDR3aa: CASSPFGLAGGVWTGELFF
d_gene: TRBD2
len: 19
abundance: few
v_gene: TRBV7-2
j_gene: TRBJ2-2

CDR3nt: TGTGCCAGCAGTTTAGCGGGAAACGTTTACGAGCAGTACTTC
CDR3aa: CASSLAGNVYEQYF
d_gene: -
len: 14
abundance: many
v_gene: TRBV12-3/TRBV12-4
j_gene: TRBJ2-7

CDR3nt: TGCAGTGCTAGTCCTGGGAGAGAGACCCAGTACTTC
CDR3aa: CSASPGRETQYF
d_gene: -
len: 12
abundance: -
v_gene: TRBV20-1
j_gene: TRBJ2-5

CDR3nt: TGTGCCAGCAGCTTGGCCGCGGTAGCGGGGCAAGAGACCCAGTACTTC
CDR3aa: CASSLAAVAGQETQYF
d_gene: TRBD2
len: 16
abundance: few
v_gene: TRBV5-4
j_gene: TRBJ2-5

CDR3nt: TGTGCCTGGAGTTCGGTGTCAACTAATGAAAAACTGTTTTTT
CDR3aa: CAWSSVSTNEKLFF
d_gene: -
len: 14
abundance: many
v_gene: TRBV30
j_gene: TRBJ1-4

CDR3nt: TGCAGCGTTGGAGTTAGCTACACCGGGGAGCTGTTTTTT
CDR3aa: CSVGVSYTGELFF
d_gene: -
len: 13
abundance: few
v_gene: TRBV29-1
j_gene: TRBJ2-2

CDR3nt: TGTGCCAGCAGCTCTAGACAGGGGGTCAATCAGCCCCAGCATTTT
CDR3aa: CASSSRQGVNQPQHF
d_gene: TRBD1
len: 15
abundance: -
v_gene: TRBV3-1
j_gene: TRBJ1-5

CDR3nt: TGTGCCAGCAGCCCGCCAGGAGGGAGGAACACTGAAGCTTTCTTT
CDR3aa: CASSPPGGRNTEAFF
d_gene: -
len: 15
abundance: few
v_gene: TRBV7-9
j_gene: TRBJ1-1

CDR3nt: TGTGCCAGCAACCCTCTAGCTGGAGGGATGGGGAATGAGCAGTTCTTC
CDR3aa: CASNPLAGGMGNEQFF
d_gene: -
len: 16
abundance: many
v_gene: TRBV2
j_gene: TRBJ2-1

CDR3nt: TGCGCCAGCAGCTGGATGGGACAAATCCAAGAGACCCAGTACTTC
CDR3aa: CASSWMGQIQETQYF
d_gene: -
len: 15
abundance: few
v_gene: TRBV5-1
j_gene: TRBJ2-5

CDR3nt: TGTGCCACCAGCAGAGATAGACAGCAGCCTAGGCTAGCCAAAAACATTCAGTACTTC
CDR3aa: CATSRDRQQPRLAKNIQYF
d_gene: -
len: 19
abundance: few
v_gene: TRBV15
j_gene: TRBJ2-4

CDR3nt: TGCGCCAGCAGCTTCTTTGGACAGGGGGCTAATGAGCAGTTCTTC
CDR3aa: CASSFFGQGANEQFF
d_gene: TRBD1
len: 15
abundance: few
v_gene: TRBV5-1
j_gene: TRBJ2-1

CDR3nt: TGTGCCTGGAGTGCCCCGAACACTGAAGCTTTCTTT
CDR3aa: CAWSAPNTEAFF
d_gene: -
len: 12
abundance: many
v_gene: TRBV30
j_gene: TRBJ1-1

CDR3nt: TGTGCCAGCCTACGACAGGGAAGCACAGATACGCAGTATTTT
CDR3aa: CASLRQGSTDTQYF
d_gene: TRBD1
len: 14
abundance: few
v_gene: TRBV6-2/TRBV6-3
j_gene: TRBJ2-3

CDR3nt: TGTGCCAGCAGTGAAGCGTCAAGCGGGAGGGTCTATGAGCAGTTCTTC
CDR3aa: CASSEASSGRVYEQFF
d_gene: TRBD2
len: 16
abundance: -
v_gene: TRBV2
j_gene: TRBJ2-1

CDR3nt: TGTGCCAGCAGGTTACAGGGGGCCGGCAATCAGCCCCAGCATTTT
CDR3aa: CASRLQGAGNQPQHF
d_gene: TRBD1
len: 15
abundance: many
v_gene: TRBV12-3/TRBV12-4
j_gene: TRBJ1-5

CDR3nt: TGTGCCAGCAGCGAGACAGGGTACGAGCAGTTCTTC
CDR3aa: CASSETGYEQFF
d_gene: TRBD1
len: 12
abundance: -
v_gene: TRBV9
j_gene: TRBJ2-1

CDR3nt: TGCAGCGTGACCGGGACAGGGGTACAAGAGACCCAGTACTTC
CDR3aa: CSVTGTGVQETQYF
d_gene: TRBD1
len: 14
abundance: -
v_gene: TRBV29-1
j_gene: TRBJ2-5

CDR3nt: TGCGCCAGCAGCTTGGGACATCTATCCACTGAAGCTTTCTTT
CDR3aa: CASSLGHLSTEAFF
d_gene: -
len: 14
abundance: -
v_gene: TRBV5-1
j_gene: TRBJ1-1

CDR3nt: TGTGTCAGCAGTTCGGGGGGACTAGCGGGAGTCTACGAGCAGTACTTC
CDR3aa: CVSSSGGLAGVYEQYF
d_gene: TRBD2
len: 16
abundance: -
v_gene: TRBV27
j_gene: TRBJ2-7

CDR3nt: TGTGCCAGCAGTTTACGGGGGGGTCCAAGAGAGACCCAGTACTTC
CDR3aa: CASSLRGGPRETQYF
d_gene: TRBD2
len: 15
abundance: few
v_gene: TRBV12-3/TRBV12-4
j_gene: TRBJ2-5

CDR3nt: TGTGCCAGCAGCCCAACGATTTTTTACAATGAGCAGTTCTTC
CDR3aa: CASSPTIFYNEQFF
d_gene: -
len: 14
abundance: -
v_gene: TRBV9
j_gene: TRBJ2-1

CDR3nt: TGTGCCAGCAGCACGGACGGAACCGGGGAGCTGTTTTTT
CDR3aa: CASSTDGTGELFF
d_gene: -
len: 13
abundance: many
v_gene: TRBV11-3
j_gene: TRBJ2-2

CDR3nt: TGTGCTGTAGCGCGGAACTCTAATTCACCCCTCCACTTT
CDR3aa: CAVARNSNSPLHF
d_gene: -
len: 13
abundance: -
v_gene: TRBV7-7
j_gene: TRBJ1-6

CDR3nt: TGCGCCAGCAGTCCCAGTCAGTTCAGCACAGATACGCAGTATTTT
CDR3aa: CASSPSQFSTDTQYF
d_gene: -
len: 15
abundance: few
v_gene: TRBV5-1
j_gene: TRBJ2-3

CDR3nt: TGTGCCAGCAGTGTGCGGGACCAATATGGCTACACCTTC
CDR3aa: CASSVRDQYGYTF
d_gene: -
len: 13
abundance: few
v_gene: TRBV6-1
j_gene: TRBJ1-2

CDR3nt: TGCAGTGCTACCTCGGGGGAGAGCTCCTACAATGAGCAGTTCTTC
CDR3aa: CSATSGESSYNEQFF
d_gene: -
len: 15
abundance: many
v_gene: TRBV20-1
j_gene: TRBJ2-1

CDR3nt: TGTGCCAGTATCAGTCCCGGGACACGCAACTATGGCTACACCTTC
CDR3aa: CASISPGTRNYGYTF
d_gene: -
len: 15
abundance: -
v_gene: TRBV19
j_gene: TRBJ1-2

CDR3nt: TGTGCCAGCAGCCAAAGTTGGGAGCCAAGTGGCTACACCTTC
CDR3aa: CASSQSWEPSGYTF
d_gene: -
len: 14
abundance: -
v_gene: TRBV3-1
j_gene: TRBJ1-2

CDR3nt: TGTGCCAGCAGCTATTGGGGACAGGGTAAAAACTATGGCTACACCTTC
CDR3aa: CASSYWGQGKNYGYTF
d_gene: TRBD1
len: 16
abundance: few
v_gene: TRBV6-1
j_gene: TRBJ1-2

CDR3nt: TGTGCCAGCAGTCCTATACAACGGACAGGGAGGAATCAGCCCCAGCATTTT
CDR3aa: CASSPIQRTGRNQPQHF
d_gene: TRBD1
len: 17
abundance: many
v_gene: TRBV28
j_gene: TRBJ1-5

CDR3nt: TGTGCCAGCAAATCGAGGGGGGGGAACACTGAAGCTTTCTTT
CDR3aa: CASKSRGGNTEAFF
d_gene: -
len: 14
abundance: many
v_gene: TRBV7-2
j_gene: TRBJ1-1

CDR3nt: TGTGCCACCAGTGAGGGGAGCGGGGTGGTACAAGAGACCCAGTACTTC
CDR3aa: CATSEGSGVVQETQYF
d_gene: TRBD2
len: 16
abundance: many
v_gene: TRBV24-1
j_gene: TRBJ2-5

CDR3nt: TGTGCCTGGACCGCTCGTGATACGCAGTATTTT
CDR3aa: CAWTARDTQYF
d_gene: -
len: 11
abundance: -
v_gene: TRBV30
j_gene: TRBJ2-3